This record looks at one TCR beta chain sequence and its context. The antigen is unknown. Sequencing used cDNA as its template, made by extracting RNA and reverse transcribing it. Sequenced by immunoSEQ multiplex PCR; TCRdb stores in-frame clones only, minus some. This table has 150,000 to 200,000 clones, about 55% appearing once. The treatment was: oral pan-JAK inhibitor, 5-10 mg twice daily. Alopecia areata patients provided lesional scalp punch biopsies and peripheral blood. The entry originates in a study of CD8+ T cells in alopecia areata. The germline gives CDR1 MNHEY, CDR2 SVGAGI. CDR3 length: 13 amino acids. V was clipped by 7 bases and J by 4 bases; unmatched bases: 6. Study findings and constraints: Higher clonality was seen in lesional scalp than in normal scalp, especially in alopecia totalis/universalis.

The sample here was CD8+ T cells sorted from blood, taken at week 24, from a patient treated with tofacitinib. The TCR originated in a human donor with alopecia areata. The chain uses TRBV6-5 and TRBJ1-1; TRBD1 agrees at 7 bases. The CDR3, as DNA: TGTGCCAGCACACATGACAGGGTCACTGAAGCTTTCTTT. It is translated as CASTHDRVTEAFF.